What follows is one T cell receptor beta chain and its context. The antigen remains unidentified. This entry belongs to a study of cytomegalovirus exposure and HLA in healthy donors. This PCR relied on a set of 60 Vbeta primers and 13 Jbeta primers. The data were produced by immunoSEQ multiplex PCR, yet TCRdb's version contains in-frame clones alone and is incomplete. This sample has about 110,000 clones; around 76% occur once, and the top ten carry approximately 2.4%. This CDR3 has 15 residues. Germline V CDR1 and CDR2: MNHEY, SMNVEV (reference sequence). With V trimmed by 4 bases and J by 3 bases, 6 bases remained unmatched. Overall study results and limits: Being productive about 90% or about 30% of the time was typical of most TCR beta V segments in an earlier analysis. Per published accounts, TCR beta sequences correctly predicted the HLA-A and HLA-B alleles of most subjects. With DRB1 most and HLA-C fewest, TCR association rates differed between HLA loci in a later analysis.

The sequence was obtained from a man aged 25-45 years in good health and CMV-seropositive. What was sequenced was PBMCs. The chain links TRBV27 to TRBJ2-7; 10 nucleotides match TRBD1. CDR3 nucleotides: TGTGCCAGCAGTTCGACAGGGGGCCCACTCTACGAGCAGTACTTC. Its protein product is CASSSTGGPLYEQYF.